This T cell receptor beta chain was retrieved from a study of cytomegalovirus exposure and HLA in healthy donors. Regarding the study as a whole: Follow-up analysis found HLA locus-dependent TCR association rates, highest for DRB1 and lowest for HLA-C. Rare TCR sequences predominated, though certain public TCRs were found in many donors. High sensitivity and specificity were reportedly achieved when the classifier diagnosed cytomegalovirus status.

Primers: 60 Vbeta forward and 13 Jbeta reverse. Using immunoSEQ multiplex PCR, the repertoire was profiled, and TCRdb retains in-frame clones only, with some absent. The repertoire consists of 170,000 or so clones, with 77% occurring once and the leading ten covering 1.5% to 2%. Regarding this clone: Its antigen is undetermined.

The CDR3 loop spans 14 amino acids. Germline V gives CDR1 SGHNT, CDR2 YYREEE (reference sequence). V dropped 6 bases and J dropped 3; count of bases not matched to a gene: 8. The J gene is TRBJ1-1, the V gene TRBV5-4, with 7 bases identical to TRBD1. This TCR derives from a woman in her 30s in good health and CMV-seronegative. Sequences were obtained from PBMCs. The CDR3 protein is CASTLDRVYTEAFF. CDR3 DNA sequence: TGTGCCAGCACCTTAGACAGGGTCTACACTGAAGCTTTCTTT. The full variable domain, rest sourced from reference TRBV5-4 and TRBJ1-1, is ETGVTQSPTHLIKTRGQQVTLRCSSQSGHNTVSWYQQALGQGPQFIFQYYREEENGRGNFPPRFSGLQFPNYSSELNVNALELDDSALYLCASTLDRVYTEAFFGQGTRLTVV.